Given below is one T cell receptor (beta chain) in context. The entry originates in a study of blood T cell repertoires in COVID-19. As processed by the authors: How many nucleated cells were present was estimated from reference gene primer amplification. Some clones are missing from TCRdb's copy, which holds only in-frame ones; the method was immunoSEQ multiplex PCR. V, J and clone size are taken as reported in that table, and D and trimming were inferred from the DNA itself. The table shows 95,000 to 150,000 clones, with around 91% occurring only once. The germline V gene encodes CDR1 MNHEY and CDR2 SMNVEV (reference sequence). This CDR3 contains 18 residues. Trimming cost V 6 bases and J 0 bases; bases outside gene matches: 14.

Sequencing was done on a sample of peripheral blood. This sequence was found in a woman aged 55-75 years with COVID-19, enrolled during active disease. The V call is TRBV27, the J call TRBJ1-5; 7 bases align to TRBD1. CDR3: CASRPGQLMTGSNQPQHF. CDR3 nucleotides: TGTGCCAGCAGACCGGGACAGCTCATGACCGGTAGCAATCAGCCCCAGCATTTT.